This entry concerns a single T cell receptor beta chain. Its specificity is not known. The source of the sample is a study of T cell responses to AZD1222 COVID-19 vaccine. The wider study: Pooled in the analysis were second doses at about 4 or about 12 weeks.

The ends lost 3 bases at V and 3 bases at J; junction bases unmatched: 6. This CDR3 has 15 amino acids. The germline V gene encodes CDR1 SGHTA and CDR2 FQGTGA. TCRdb's copy holds only in-frame clones and misses some; the assay was immunoSEQ multiplex PCR. The repertoire consists of around 94,000 clones, with roughly nine tenths occurring once and the leading ten covering approximately 3.7%. Study-wide findings and caveats: White British people made up most donors, females outnumbered males, and clonal diversity was possibly underestimated.

The sample was peripheral blood, taken on day 0 of AZD1222 vaccination. The J gene is TRBJ2-7, the V gene TRBV7-3; TRBD2 aligns across 9 bases. The TCR comes from an adult in good health. The CDR3 region is CASSFLAGANYEQYF. CDR3 nucleotides: TGTGCCAGCAGCTTTTTAGCGGGGGCGAACTACGAGCAGTACTTC.